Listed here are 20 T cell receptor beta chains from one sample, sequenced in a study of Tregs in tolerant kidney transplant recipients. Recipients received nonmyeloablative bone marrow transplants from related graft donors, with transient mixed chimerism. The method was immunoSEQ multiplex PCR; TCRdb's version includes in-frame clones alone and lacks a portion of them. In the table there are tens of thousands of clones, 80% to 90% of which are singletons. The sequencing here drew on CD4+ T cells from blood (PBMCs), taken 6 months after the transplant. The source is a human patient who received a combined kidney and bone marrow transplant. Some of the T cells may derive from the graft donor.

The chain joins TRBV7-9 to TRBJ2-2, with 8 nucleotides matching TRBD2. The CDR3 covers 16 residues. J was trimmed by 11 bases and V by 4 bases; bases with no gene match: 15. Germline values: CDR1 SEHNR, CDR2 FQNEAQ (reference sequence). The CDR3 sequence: CASSYPRGGLDIELFF. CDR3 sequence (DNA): TGTGCCAGCAGCTACCCCCGGGGGGGCCTGGATATAGAGCTGTTTTTT.

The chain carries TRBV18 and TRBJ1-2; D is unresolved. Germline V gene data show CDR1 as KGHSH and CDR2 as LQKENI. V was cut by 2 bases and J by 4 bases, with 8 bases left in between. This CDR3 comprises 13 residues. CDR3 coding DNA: TGTGCCAGCTCACCAACAGCACTCTATGGCTACACCTTC. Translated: CASSPTALYGYTF.

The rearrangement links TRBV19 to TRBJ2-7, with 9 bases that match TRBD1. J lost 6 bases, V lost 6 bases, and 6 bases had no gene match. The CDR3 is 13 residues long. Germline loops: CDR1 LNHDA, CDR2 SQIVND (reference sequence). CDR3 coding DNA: TGTGCCAGTAGAGCACAGGGGGCAGTCGAGCAGTACTTC. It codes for CASRAQGAVEQYF.

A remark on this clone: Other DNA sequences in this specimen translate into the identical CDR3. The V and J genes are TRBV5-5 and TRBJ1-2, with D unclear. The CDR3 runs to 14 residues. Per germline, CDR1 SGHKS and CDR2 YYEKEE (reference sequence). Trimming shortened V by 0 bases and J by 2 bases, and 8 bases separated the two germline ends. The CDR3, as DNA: TGTGCCAGCAGCTTGGACAGCCTAAACTATGGCTACACCTTC. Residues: CASSLDSLNYGYTF.

CDR3 in amino acids: CASSVGAGGLNTEAFF. CDR3 coding DNA: TGTGCCAGCAGCGTAGGCGCCGGGGGATTGAACACTGAAGCTTTCTTT. This chain links TRBV9 with TRBJ1-1, with D perhaps TRBD1 (5 bases). CDR1 SGDLS and CDR2 YYNGEE come from the germline V gene. The CDR3 contains 16 residues. Trimming left V 0 bases short and J 0 bases short, with 12 bases between.

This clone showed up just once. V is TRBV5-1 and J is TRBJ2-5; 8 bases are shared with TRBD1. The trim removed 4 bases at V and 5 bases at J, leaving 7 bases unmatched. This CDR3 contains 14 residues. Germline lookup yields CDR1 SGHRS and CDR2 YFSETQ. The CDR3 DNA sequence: TGCGCCAGCAGCACGGGACAGGTGGGGGAGACCCAGTACTTC. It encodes CASSTGQVGETQYF.

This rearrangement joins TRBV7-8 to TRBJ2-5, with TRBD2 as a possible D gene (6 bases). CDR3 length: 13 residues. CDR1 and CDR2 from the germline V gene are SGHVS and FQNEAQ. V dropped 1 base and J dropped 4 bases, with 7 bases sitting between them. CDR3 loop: CASSLVGGETQYF. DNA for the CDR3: TGTGCCAGCAGCTTAGTGGGGGGAGAGACCCAGTACTTC.

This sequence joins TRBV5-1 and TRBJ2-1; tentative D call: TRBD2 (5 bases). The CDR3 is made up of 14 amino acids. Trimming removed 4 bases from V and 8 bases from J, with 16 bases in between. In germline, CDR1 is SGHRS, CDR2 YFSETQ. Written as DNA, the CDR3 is TGCGCCAGCAGCCTTTTAGGGTGGACTGATGAGCAGTTCTTC. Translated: CASSLLGWTDEQFF.

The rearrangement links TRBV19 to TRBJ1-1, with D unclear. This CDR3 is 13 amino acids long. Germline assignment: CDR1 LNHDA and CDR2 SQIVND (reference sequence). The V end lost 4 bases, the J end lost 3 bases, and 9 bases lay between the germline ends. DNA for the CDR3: TGTGCCAGTAGTAGCCAGGCTCACACTGAAGCTTTCTTT. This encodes CASSSQAHTEAFF.

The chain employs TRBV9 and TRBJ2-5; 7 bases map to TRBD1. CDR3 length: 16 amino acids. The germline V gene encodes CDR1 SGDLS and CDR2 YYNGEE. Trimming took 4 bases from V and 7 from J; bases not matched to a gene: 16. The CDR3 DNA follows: TGTGCCAGCAGCACCCGAGGCGACAGGGTTCCTGTGACCCAGTACTTC. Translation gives CASSTRGDRVPVTQYF.

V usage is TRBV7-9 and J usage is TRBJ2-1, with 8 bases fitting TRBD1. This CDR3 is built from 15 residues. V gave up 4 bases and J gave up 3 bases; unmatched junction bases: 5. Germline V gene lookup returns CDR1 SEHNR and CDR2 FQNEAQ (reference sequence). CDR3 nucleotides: TGTGCCAGCAGCTCAGGACAGGGCGACTACAATGAGCAGTTCTTC. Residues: CASSSGQGDYNEQFF. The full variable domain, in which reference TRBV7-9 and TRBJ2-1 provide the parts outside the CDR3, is DTGVSQNPRHKITKRGQNVTFRCDPISEHNRLYWYRQTLGQGPEFLTYFQNEAQLEKSRLLSDRFSAERPKGSFSTLEIQRTEQGDSAMYLCASSSGQGDYNEQFFGPGTRLTVL.

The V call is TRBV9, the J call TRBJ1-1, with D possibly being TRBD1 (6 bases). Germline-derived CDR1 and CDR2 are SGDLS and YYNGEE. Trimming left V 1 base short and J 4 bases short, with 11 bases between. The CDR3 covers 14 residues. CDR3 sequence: CASSVIGGATEAFF. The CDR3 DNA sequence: TGTGCCAGCAGCGTAATAGGGGGGGCCACTGAAGCTTTCTTT.

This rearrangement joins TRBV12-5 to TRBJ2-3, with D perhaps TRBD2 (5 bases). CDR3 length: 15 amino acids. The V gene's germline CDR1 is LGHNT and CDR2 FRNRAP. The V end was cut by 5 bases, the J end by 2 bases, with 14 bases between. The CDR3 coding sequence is TGTGCTAGTGGTCCGGACTCTTTTTACACAGATACGCAGTATTTT. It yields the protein CASGPDSFYTDTQYF.

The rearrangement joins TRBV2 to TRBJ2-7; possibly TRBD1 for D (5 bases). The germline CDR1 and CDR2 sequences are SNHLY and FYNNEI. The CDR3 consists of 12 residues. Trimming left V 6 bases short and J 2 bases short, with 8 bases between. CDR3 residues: CASRQVPYEQYF. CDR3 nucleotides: TGTGCCAGCAGACAGGTGCCCTACGAGCAGTACTTC. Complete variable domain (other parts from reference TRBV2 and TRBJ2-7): EPEVTQTPSHQVTQMGQEVILRCVPISNHLYFYWYRQILGQKVEFLVSFYNNEISEKSEIFDDQFSVERPDGSNFTLKIRSTKLEDSAMYFCASRQVPYEQYFGPGTRLTVT.

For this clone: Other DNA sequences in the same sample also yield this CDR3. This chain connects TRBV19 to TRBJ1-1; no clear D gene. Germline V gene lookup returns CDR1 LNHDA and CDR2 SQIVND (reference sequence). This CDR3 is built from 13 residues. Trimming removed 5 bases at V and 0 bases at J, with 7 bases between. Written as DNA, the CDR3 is TGTGCCAGTAGTGAGGGAGTGAACACTGAAGCTTTCTTT. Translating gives CASSEGVNTEAFF.

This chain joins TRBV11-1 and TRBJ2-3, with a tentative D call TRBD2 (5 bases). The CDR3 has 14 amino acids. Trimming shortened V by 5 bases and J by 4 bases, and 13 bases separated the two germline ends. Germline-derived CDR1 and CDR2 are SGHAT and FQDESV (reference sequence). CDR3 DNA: TGTGCCAGCAGCCTACGTGAGGGTTCAGATACGCAGTATTTT. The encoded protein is CASSLREGSDTQYF.

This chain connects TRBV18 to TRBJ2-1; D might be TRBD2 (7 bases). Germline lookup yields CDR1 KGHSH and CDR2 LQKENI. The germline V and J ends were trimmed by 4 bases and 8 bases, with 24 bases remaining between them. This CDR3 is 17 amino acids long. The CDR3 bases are TGTGCCAGCTCACGCGACTCTGGGGCGGGGGCATTGGATGAGCAGTTCTTC. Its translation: CASSRDSGAGALDEQFF.

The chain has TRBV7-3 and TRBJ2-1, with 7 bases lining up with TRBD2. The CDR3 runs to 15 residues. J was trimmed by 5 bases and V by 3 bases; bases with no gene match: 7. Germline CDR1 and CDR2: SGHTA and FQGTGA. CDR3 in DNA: TGTGCCAGCAGCTTGGCCCGCGGGGGTCACAATGAGCAGTTCTTC. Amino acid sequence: CASSLARGGHNEQFF.

The CDR3, as DNA: TGCAGCACCGAACGCGGGAGGCGCACAGATACGCAGTATTTT. Amino acids: CSTERGRRTDTQYF. The chain is built from TRBV29-1 and TRBJ2-3, with 8 bases fitting TRBD2. The J segment lost 1 base and the V segment lost 8 bases, leaving 8 bases of the junction unmatched. The CDR3 length is 14 residues. Germline assignment: CDR1 SQVTM and CDR2 ANQGSEA.

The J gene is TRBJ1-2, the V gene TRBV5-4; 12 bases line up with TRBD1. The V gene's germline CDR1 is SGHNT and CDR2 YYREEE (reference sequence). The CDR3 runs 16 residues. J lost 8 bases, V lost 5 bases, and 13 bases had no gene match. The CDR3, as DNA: TGTGCCAGCAGGCTCGGGACAGGGGGCGCGGAAAGGGGCTACACCTTC. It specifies CASRLGTGGAERGYTF.